This T cell receptor beta chain was recovered during a study of blood T cell repertoires in COVID-19. About the study: Samples representing acute and convalescent COVID-19 were sourced from the United States, Italy and Spain. Sample material is recorded as cDNA or gDNA derived from T cells, B-cell-depleted T cells, or PBMCs.

As processed by the authors: From reference gene primer amplification, estimates of nucleated cell counts were derived. Clones were read by immunoSEQ multiplex PCR, and TCRdb kept only the in-frame ones, dropping some. For V, J and clone size, that table is used; D and trimming come from the DNA. The data show around 150,000 clones, about four fifths seen once. Trimming removed 6 bases from V and 4 bases from J; junction bases left unmatched: 11. The CDR3 consists of 17 residues. Germline loops: CDR1 MDHEN, CDR2 SYDVKM. The chain is built from TRBV28 and TRBJ2-1; 11 positions agree with TRBD2. Specimen: peripheral blood. This TCR came from a man between 65 and 85 years old with acute or convalescent COVID-19. The CDR3 sequence is CASRTGGLAELYNEQFF. For the CDR3, the DNA is TGTGCCAGCAGAACGGGGGGACTAGCGGAACTTTACAATGAGCAGTTCTTC.